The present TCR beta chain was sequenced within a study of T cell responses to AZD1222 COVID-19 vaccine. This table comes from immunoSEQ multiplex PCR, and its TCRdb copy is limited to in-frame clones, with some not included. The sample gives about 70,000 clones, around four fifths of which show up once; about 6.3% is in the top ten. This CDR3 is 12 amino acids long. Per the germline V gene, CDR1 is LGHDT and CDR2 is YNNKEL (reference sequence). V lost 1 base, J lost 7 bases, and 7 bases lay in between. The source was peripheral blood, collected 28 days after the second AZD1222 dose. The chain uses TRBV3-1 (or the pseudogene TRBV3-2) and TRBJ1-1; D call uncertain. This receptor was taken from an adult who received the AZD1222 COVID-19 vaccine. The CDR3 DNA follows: TGTGCCAGCAGCCAAGCCGCCTATGAAGCTTTCTTT. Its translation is CASSQAAYEAFF.